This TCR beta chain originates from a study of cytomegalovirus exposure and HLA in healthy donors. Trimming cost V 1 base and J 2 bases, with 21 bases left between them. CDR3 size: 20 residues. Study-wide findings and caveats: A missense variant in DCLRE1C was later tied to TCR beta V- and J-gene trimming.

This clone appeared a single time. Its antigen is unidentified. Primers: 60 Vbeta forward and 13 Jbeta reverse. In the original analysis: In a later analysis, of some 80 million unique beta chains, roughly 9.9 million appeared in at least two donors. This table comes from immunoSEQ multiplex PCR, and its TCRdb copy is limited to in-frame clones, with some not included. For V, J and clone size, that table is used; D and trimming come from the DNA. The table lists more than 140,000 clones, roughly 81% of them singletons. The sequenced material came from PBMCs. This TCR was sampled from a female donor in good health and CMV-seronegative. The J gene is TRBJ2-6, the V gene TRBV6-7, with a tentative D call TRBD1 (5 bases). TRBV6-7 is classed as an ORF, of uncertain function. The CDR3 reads CASSYLTWQGGLPGANVLTF. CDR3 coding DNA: TGTGCCAGCAGTTACTTGACGTGGCAGGGTGGATTGCCTGGGGCCAACGTCCTGACTTTC.